A single sample is the source of the 18 T cell receptor beta chains below, sequenced in a study of T cell changes during pregnancy in multiple sclerosis. TCRdb keeps only in-frame clones here, not all; method: immunoSEQ multiplex PCR. The profile shows 30,000 to 45,000 clones, approximately 90% of them singletons. Specimen: CD8+ T cells from peripheral blood mononuclear cells, collected before pregnancy. Source of these receptors: a female donor with multiple sclerosis, enrolled in a pregnancy study.

The chain employs TRBV15 and TRBJ1-2, with TRBD1 identical over 7 bases. This CDR3 is built from 14 residues. The junction had 6 bases not matched to a gene; V was cut back by 0 bases and J by 8 bases. Germline CDR1 and CDR2: LNHNV and YYDKDF (reference sequence). The CDR3 nucleotides read TGTGCCACCAGCAGAGATTTAACAGGGGAGGGCTACACCTTC. The encoded protein is CATSRDLTGEGYTF.

This chain links TRBV27 with TRBJ2-7, with 8 bases identical to TRBD1. Unmatched junction bases numbered 2, after V lost 4 bases and J lost 3 bases. Per the germline V gene, CDR1 is MNHEY and CDR2 is SMNVEV (reference sequence). The CDR3 extends over 13 amino acids. The CDR3 DNA sequence: TGTGCCAGCAGTTGGGGACAGGACTACGAGCAGTACTTC. It specifies CASSWGQDYEQYF.

J is TRBJ2-3 and V is TRBV15; D perhaps matches TRBD1 (6 bases). The germline CDR1 and CDR2 sequences are LNHNV and YYDKDF (reference sequence). The CDR3 has 14 residues. Trimming pared 5 bases from V and 4 bases from J, leaving 13 bases between. In DNA, the CDR3 is TGTGCCACCAGCGGTTCAGCAGGGGCAGATACGCAGTATTTT. Protein sequence: CATSGSAGADTQYF.

Concerning this clone: The junction does not match germline at one end; this may be a read error. V gene TRBV29-1 combines with J gene TRBJ1-2, with D possibly being TRBD1 (6 bases). Germline lookup yields CDR1 SQVTM and CDR2 ANQGSEA. The CDR3 covers 12 residues. The CDR3 DNA reads TGCAGCGGTGAACAGGGTCAAAGCGGCTACACCTTC. Residues: CSGEQGQSGYTF.

The rearrangement joins TRBV4-1 to TRBJ2-7; D is undetermined. Per the germline V gene, CDR1 is MGHRA and CDR2 is YSYEKL. The CDR3 extends over 13 amino acids. Trimming left V 4 bases short and J 6 bases short, with 13 bases between. As DNA, the CDR3 is TGCGCCAGCAGCCTTGAACTGAGGCTCGAGCAGTACTTC. Its translation: CASSLELRLEQYF.

This chain connects TRBV29-1 to TRBJ2-2; 13 bases fit TRBD2. Germline trimming cut 8 bases from V and 7 bases from J; bases unmatched to any gene: 13. The germline V gene has CDR1 SQVTM and CDR2 ANQGSEA. The CDR3 length is 16 residues. CDR3 sequence reads: CSYSGLAGVLGGELFF. Here the CDR3 DNA reads TGCAGCTATTCAGGACTAGCGGGAGTCTTAGGCGGGGAGCTGTTTTTT.

The rearrangement uses TRBV6-5 and TRBJ2-3, with 13 bases that match TRBD2. With 7 bases clipped from V and 3 bases from J, the junction kept 4 bases outside the gene matches. The CDR3 is made up of 15 amino acids. Germline V lookup: CDR1 MNHEY, CDR2 SVGAGI. CDR3 nucleotides: TGTGCCAGCACCCAGGGACTAGCGGGGACAGATACGCAGTATTTT. It translates to CASTQGLAGTDTQYF.

V usage is TRBV25-1 and J usage is TRBJ1-4; possible D gene TRBD1, 5 bases. The CDR3 sequence is 17 residues long. Germline V CDR1 and CDR2: MGHDK, SYGVNS. V was pared by 2 bases and J by 7 bases, with 20 bases between. CDR3 sequence: CASSETGRDGLLEKLFF. The CDR3 coding sequence is TGTGCCAGCAGTGAAACGGGGAGGGACGGGCTACTTGAAAAACTGTTTTTT.

This chain uses TRBV5-1 with TRBJ2-7, with 10 bases lining up with TRBD1. V shed 3 bases, J shed 1 base, and the junction held 4 bases outside the gene matches. The CDR3 runs to 15 residues. The germline CDR1 and CDR2 sequences are SGHRS and YFSETQ. CDR3 protein: CASSSPGQGSYEQYF. The CDR3, as DNA: TGCGCCAGCAGCTCTCCGGGACAGGGGTCCTACGAGCAGTACTTC.

CDR3 in amino acids: CASSPGTGPSGYTF. CDR3 coding DNA: TGTGCCAGCAGTCCTGGGACAGGCCCTAGTGGCTACACCTTC. The chain employs TRBV27 and TRBJ1-2; 8 bases agree with TRBD1. Looked up from germline, CDR1 is MNHEY and CDR2 is SMNVEV (reference sequence). Losses at the gene ends were 5 bases for V and 7 bases for J; bases not matched to a gene: 9. This CDR3 comprises 14 residues.

The rearrangement links TRBV28 to TRBJ2-1; 12 nucleotides match TRBD2. V lost 6 bases and J lost 7; bases outside the gene matches: 7. Germline V gives CDR1 MDHEN, CDR2 SYDVKM. The CDR3 spans 15 residues. The CDR3 sequence: CASSSTSGSKNEQFF. The CDR3 DNA is TGTGCCAGCAGCTCGACTAGCGGGAGTAAAAATGAGCAGTTCTTC.

This chain connects TRBV15 to TRBJ2-4; D gene uncertain. Looked up from germline, CDR1 is LNHNV and CDR2 is YYDKDF (reference sequence). Trimming cost V 3 bases and J 0 bases, with 6 bases left between them. CDR3 length: 14 amino acids. Written as DNA, the CDR3 is TGTGCCACCAGCAGCCGACTAGCCAAAAACATTCAGTACTTC. It specifies CATSSRLAKNIQYF.

The rearrangement joins TRBV7-2 to TRBJ1-5, with D unresolved. V dropped 0 bases and J dropped 2 bases, with 8 bases sitting between them. Germline V CDR1 and CDR2: SGHTA, FQGNSA. CDR3 size: 15 residues. DNA of the CDR3: TGTGCCAGCAGCTTAGCGGGAGGAGGCAATCAGCCCCAGCATTTT. Translation: CASSLAGGGNQPQHF.

The CDR3 bases are TGTGCCAGCAGTGAAACCTTCGACGCGGCATGGGATACGCAGTATTTT. It specifies CASSETFDAAWDTQYF. The genes are TRBV6-1 and TRBJ2-3; no reliable D call. V lost 2 bases and J 6 bases, leaving 18 bases between the germline ends. Germline V gene lookup returns CDR1 MNHNS and CDR2 SASEGT. The CDR3 covers 16 residues.

This chain links TRBV6-1 with TRBJ2-7; possibly TRBD2 for D (7 bases). V was cut by 0 bases and J by 3 bases, with 15 bases left in between. This CDR3 has 16 amino acids. Germline V gives CDR1 MNHNS, CDR2 SASEGT. CDR3 nucleotide sequence: TGTGCCAGCAGTGAAGCGGTCGGGGGGCTGCACTACGAGCAGTACTTC. Translating it yields CASSEAVGGLHYEQYF.

J is TRBJ2-7 and V is TRBV28; maybe TRBD1 (6 bases). The CDR3 sequence is 14 residues long. V gave up 6 bases and J gave up 3 bases, with 15 bases separating them. Germline V lookup: CDR1 MDHEN, CDR2 SYDVKM. Here the CDR3 reads CASSLLRDNYEQYF. As DNA, the CDR3 is TGTGCCAGCAGCCTTCTCCGGGACAACTACGAGCAGTACTTC.

The V and J genes are TRBV7-9 and TRBJ2-7, with D maybe TRBD1 (6 bases). The CDR3 has 15 residues. V was clipped by 7 bases and J by 4 bases, with 20 bases between them. From germline, CDR1 is SEHNR and CDR2 FQNEAQ (reference sequence). The CDR3 nucleotides are TGTGCCAGCACAGGGGTTGGGTCCTCGGCTTACGAGCAGTACTTC. Its translation: CASTGVGSSAYEQYF.

The chain couples TRBV5-1 to TRBJ1-1; D remains unclear. V was trimmed by 4 bases and J by 4 bases, leaving 14 bases between them. The CDR3 is 14 amino acids. CDR1 and CDR2 (germline): SGHRS, YFSETQ. CDR3 amino acids: CASSPQIATTEAFF. CDR3 DNA: TGCGCCAGCAGCCCACAGATAGCGACCACTGAAGCTTTCTTT.